A single sample gave rise to the 23 T cell receptor beta chains below, sequenced in a study of Ad26.COV2.S vaccination and SARS-CoV-2 variants. TCRdb's table, derived via immunoSEQ multiplex PCR, lists solely in-frame clones and lacks some. The sample consists of fewer than 500,000 clones, 80% to 90% of them appearing once. The treatment here: 15 to 20 received Ad26.COV2.S at low or high dose, single or two shots; 5 received placebo; per-sample allocation not given. The samples were gathered on day 63 after the first injection of vaccine or placebo. Sequencing used peripheral blood, obtained in a trial of Ad26.COV2.S vaccine versus placebo. These receptors all come from a person aged 18-65 years who received the Ad26.COV2.S COVID-19 vaccine or a placebo.

The J gene is TRBJ1-1, the V gene TRBV6-5, with D unclear. V lost 0 bases and J 8 bases, leaving 10 bases between the germline ends. The CDR3 is 13 residues long. Germline V gene data show CDR1 as MNHEY and CDR2 as SVGAGI. CDR3 protein: CASSYSTQSEAFF. The CDR3 DNA reads as TGTGCCAGCAGTTACTCGACGCAGTCGGAAGCTTTCTTT.

This chain joins TRBV10-3 and TRBJ2-7, with D hard to call. Germline V lookup: CDR1 ENHRY, CDR2 SYGVKD. This CDR3 comprises 15 residues. The V gene lost 2 bases and the J gene lost 0 bases, with 11 bases spanning the gap. The CDR3 region is CAISESSESSYEQYV. The CDR3 bases are TGTGCCATCAGTGAGAGTTCCGAGAGCTCCTACGAGCAGTACGTC.

CDR3 sequence: CASSGGGNTIYF. The CDR3 region has the DNA TGCGCCAGCAGCGGGGGTGGAAACACCATATATTTT. The V gene is TRBV4-1, the J gene TRBJ1-3; D possibly corresponds to TRBD1 (5 bases). This CDR3 is built from 12 residues. V was trimmed by 5 bases and J by 3 bases, leaving 5 bases between them. Germline loops: CDR1 MGHRA, CDR2 YSYEKL.

In DNA, the CDR3 is TGTGCCACTATAGACATAAGGGGGAACACAGATACGCAGTATTTT. Amino acid sequence: CATIDIRGNTDTQYF. The V and J genes are TRBV19 and TRBJ2-3; maybe TRBD1 (6 bases). Trimming stripped 10 bases from V and 2 bases from J, with 19 bases between. Germline V gene lookup returns CDR1 LNHDA and CDR2 SQIVND (reference sequence). This CDR3 has 15 amino acids.

V and J are TRBV6-6 and TRBJ2-1, with D unresolved. The germline gives CDR1 MNHNY, CDR2 SVGAGI (reference sequence). Trimming stripped 0 bases from V and 1 base from J, with 7 bases between. This CDR3 has 15 amino acids. The CDR3 sequence is CASSYSQSSYNEQFF. For the CDR3, the DNA is TGTGCCAGCAGTTACTCACAGTCGTCCTACAATGAGCAGTTCTTC.

The chain couples TRBV7-6 to TRBJ2-7; D uncertain. Germline V gene sequence: CDR1 SGHVS, CDR2 FNYEAQ. Trimming removed 1 base at V and 4 bases at J, with 14 bases between. The CDR3 totals 15 residues. The CDR3 sequence: CASSLGAFPMYEQYF. Here the CDR3 DNA reads TGTGCCAGCAGCTTAGGAGCTTTCCCGATGTACGAGCAGTACTTC. Supplemented by reference TRBV7-6 and TRBJ2-7, the full variable domain reads GAGVSQSPRYKVTKRGQDVALRCDPISGHVSLYWYRQALGQGPEFLTYFNYEAQQDKSGLPNDRFSAERPEGSISTLTIQRTEQRDSAMYRCASSLGAFPMYEQYFGPGTRLTVT.

The J gene is TRBJ2-5, the V gene TRBV3-1 (or the pseudogene TRBV3-2); TRBD1 agrees at 9 bases. The CDR3 length is 18 residues. Germline CDR1 LGHDT, CDR2 YNNKEL (reference sequence). Losses at the gene ends were 1 base for V and 3 bases for J; bases not matched to a gene: 12. The CDR3 DNA is TGTGCCAGCAGCCAAGGTTTAACCGGGACAGGGTTCGAAGAGACCCAGTACTTC. It encodes CASSQGLTGTGFEETQYF.

The chain employs TRBV27 and TRBJ2-1; 8 positions agree with TRBD1. Unmatched junction bases numbered 8, after V lost 3 bases and J lost 7 bases. The CDR3 runs to 15 residues. Germline CDR1 reads MNHEY; CDR2 reads SMNVEV (reference sequence). Written as DNA, the CDR3 is TGTGCCAGCAGTTTGGCGACAGGGGCTTGGAATGAGCAGTTCTTC. This gives the protein CASSLATGAWNEQFF.

This chain connects TRBV5-1 to TRBJ2-7, with 12 bases that match TRBD1. This CDR3 region has 18 residues. V shed 4 bases, J shed 5 bases, and the junction held 16 bases outside the gene matches. Germline V CDR1 and CDR2: SGHRS, YFSETQ. CDR3 nucleotides: TGCGCCAGCAGCCGAACGGGACAGGGGGCCCACATATACGACGAGCAGTACTTC. Its protein product is CASSRTGQGAHIYDEQYF. The full variable domain, rest sourced from reference TRBV5-1 and TRBJ2-7, is KAGVTQTPRYLIKTRGQQVTLSCSPISGHRSVSWYQQTPGQGLQFLFEYFSETQRNKGNFPGRFSGRQFSNSRSEMNVSTLELGDSALYLCASSRTGQGAHIYDEQYFGPGTRLTVT.

The CDR3 protein is CASSPGGQANYEQYF. The DNA for the CDR3 is TGTGCCAGCAGCCCGGGGGGACAGGCCAACTACGAGCAGTACTTC. The chain uses TRBV7-6 and TRBJ2-7; the D gene is possibly TRBD1 (8 bases). CDR3 size: 15 residues. Per germline, CDR1 SGHVS and CDR2 FNYEAQ. The V gene lost 5 bases and the J gene lost 3 bases, with 17 bases spanning the gap.

This chain links TRBV7-9 with TRBJ1-3, with D unclear. Trimming cost V 7 bases and J 0 bases, with 10 bases left between them. The CDR3 contains 14 residues. Germline V CDR1 and CDR2: SEHNR, FQNEAQ (reference sequence). The CDR3 is CASTRTYSGNTIYF. Here the CDR3 DNA reads TGTGCCAGCACTCGGACTTACTCTGGAAACACCATATATTTT.

The CDR3 DNA sequence: TGTGCCACTTCGGGCCCACTTTTGTCGATGCACAATGAGCAGTTCTTC. Its translation is CATSGPLLSMHNEQFF. The V and J genes are TRBV24-1 and TRBJ2-1; D gene uncertain. This CDR3 is 16 amino acids long. CDR1 is KGHDR and CDR2 is SFDVKD in the germline V gene. The ends were cut back, 10 bases at V and 5 bases at J, with 23 bases in the middle.

This clone was seen just once. This sequence joins TRBV5-4 and TRBJ2-3; D may correspond to TRBD1 or TRBD2 (5 bases each). Germline CDR1 and CDR2: SGHNT and YYREEE (reference sequence). CDR3 size: 14 residues. Trimming stripped 10 bases from V and 0 bases from J, with 15 bases between. This chain's CDR3 is CAGAGEFSTDTQYF. In DNA form, the CDR3 reads TGTGCCGGGGCTGGGGAGTTTAGCACAGATACGCAGTATTTT.

The chain combines TRBV5-1 with TRBJ1-5, with unresolved D. The CDR3 has 13 amino acids. Trimming cost V 2 bases and J 5 bases, with 8 bases left between them. Germline V lookup: CDR1 SGHRS, CDR2 YFSETQ. The CDR3 DNA follows: TGCGCCAGCAGCTTTTATGGGGATCAGCCCCAGCATTTT. Its translation: CASSFYGDQPQHF.

The chain links TRBV20-1 to TRBJ2-7; TRBD2 matches 7 bases. J lost 7 bases, V lost 6 bases, and 3 bases had no gene match. This CDR3 contains 10 residues. Looked up from germline, CDR1 is DFQATT and CDR2 is SNEGSKA (reference sequence). CDR3 bases: TGCAGTGCCCGGGGAGGGGAGCAGTACTTC. Translated: CSARGGEQYF.

V gene TRBV5-8 combines with J gene TRBJ1-1; 7 bases align to TRBD1. CDR3 size: 15 residues. The germline V gene has CDR1 SGHTS and CDR2 YDEGEE. V lost 2 bases to trimming and J lost 3 bases; unmatched junction nucleotides: 7. The CDR3 bases are TGTGCCAGCAGCTTCAGGGGGTTCGGGGACACTGAAGCTTTCTTT. It translates to CASSFRGFGDTEAFF.

Here the CDR3 reads CASSKPPGALFQETQYF. In DNA form, the CDR3 reads TGTGCCAGTAGTAAGCCCCCGGGAGCCCTGTTCCAAGAGACCCAGTACTTC. This rearrangement joins TRBV19 to TRBJ2-5; D is possibly TRBD2 (6 bases). The CDR3 has 17 residues. CDR1 is LNHDA and CDR2 is SQIVND in the germline V gene (reference sequence). V dropped 4 bases and J dropped 1 base, with 19 bases sitting between them.

J is TRBJ2-1 and V is TRBV24-1; 15 nucleotides line up with TRBD2. This CDR3 has 16 amino acids. The trim removed 4 bases at V and 9 bases at J, leaving 6 bases unmatched. Germline V gene data show CDR1 as KGHDR and CDR2 as SFDVKD. CDR3 sequence (DNA): TGTGCCACCAGTGAATGGACTAGCGGGAGGGTAGGTGAGCAGTTCTTC. It yields the protein CATSEWTSGRVGEQFF.

The rearrangement uses TRBV4-1 and TRBJ1-6; D is ambiguous. The length of the CDR3 is 17 residues. CDR1 is MGHRA and CDR2 is YSYEKL in the germline V gene. V gave up 0 bases and J gave up 0 bases, with 9 bases separating them. CDR3 coding DNA: TGCGCCAGCAGCCAAGAACCCCAAAGCTCCTATAATTCACCCCTCCACTTT. Amino acid sequence: CASSQEPQSSYNSPLHF.

This clone has just a few counts. V and J are TRBV6-5 and TRBJ2-7; maybe TRBD1 (6 bases). Germline CDR1 MNHEY, CDR2 SVGAGI. Trimming pared 4 bases from V and 7 bases from J, leaving 14 bases between. This CDR3 spans 13 amino acids. DNA for the CDR3: TGTGCCAGCAGTTGGCCGGGACAAACTGAGCAGTACTTC. It codes for CASSWPGQTEQYF.

The V and J genes are TRBV7-2 and TRBJ2-5, with 14 bases matching TRBD2. CDR1 is SGHTA, CDR2 FQGNSA, per germline. Unmatched junction bases numbered 10, after V lost 4 bases and J lost 9 bases. This CDR3 comprises 16 residues. The CDR3 region is CASSSLLTSGGEAQYF. The CDR3, as DNA: TGTGCCAGCAGCTCACTTTTGACTAGCGGGGGGGAGGCCCAGTACTTC.

The rearrangement links TRBV9 to TRBJ1-1; D remains ambiguous. Germline V CDR1 and CDR2: SGDLS, YYNGEE. Between the trimmed V and J ends, which lost 0 bases and 0 bases, there was a span of 9 bases. The CDR3 runs 15 residues. CDR3 protein: CASSVGNRLNTEAFF. In nucleotides, the CDR3 is TGTGCCAGCAGCGTAGGCAACCGACTGAACACTGAAGCTTTCTTT.

About this clone: Different DNA sequences within this sample yield the same CDR3. The V call is TRBV7-9, the J call TRBJ1-2; 8 bases line up with TRBD1. This CDR3 region has 12 residues. V trimming: 5 bases; J trimming: 8 bases; junction bases outside the gene matches: 4. From germline, CDR1 is SEHNR and CDR2 FQNEAQ (reference sequence). CDR3 nucleotide sequence: TGTGCCAGCAGCCGGACAGGGTCCGGCTACACCTTC. This sequence encodes CASSRTGSGYTF.